This T cell receptor (beta chain) derives from a study of OX40 agonist ivuxolimab in advanced cancers. Study-level background: The diagnoses of dose-escalation patients were hepatocellular carcinoma, melanoma, renal cell or head and neck cancer.

There are 12 residues in the CDR3. Germline V gene lookup returns CDR1 SEHNR and CDR2 FQNEAQ (reference sequence). The V and J ends lost 5 bases and 2 bases respectively, with 4 bases between them. TCRdb keeps only in-frame clones here, not all; method: immunoSEQ multiplex PCR. The sample lists some 19,000 clones, 65% to 70% occurring once. Points from the study as a whole: At doses 0.1 to 3.0 mg/kg, CD4+ and CD8+ clones expanded.

Comments on this clone: What it binds is not known.

Specimen: CD4+ or CD8+ T cells sorted from blood, collected in a trial of the OX40 agonist ivuxolimab. The chain links TRBV7-9 to TRBJ2-1; no definite D call. The origin of this receptor is an adult with an advanced solid tumor such as melanoma, head and neck, liver or kidney cancer. DNA of the CDR3: TGTGCCAGCAGCGTTACCTACAATGAGCAGTTCTTC. Protein product: CASSVTYNEQFF. Full variable domain (remainder filled in from reference TRBV7-9 and TRBJ2-1): DTGVSQNPRHKITKRGQNVTFRCDPISEHNRLYWYRQTLGQGPEFLTYFQNEAQLEKSRLLSDRFSAERPKGSFSTLEIQRTEQGDSAMYLCASSVTYNEQFFGPGTRLTVL.